These T cell receptor beta chains were read from a single sample in a study of technical replicates of blood from a handful of donors. TCRdb's copy holds only in-frame clones and misses some; the assay was immunoSEQ multiplex PCR. The data hold 13,000 to 15,000 clones, with 84% observed a single time. The sequencing sample was made of PBMCs. All receptors come from a human donor in good health. The CDR3 runs from the conserved cysteine through the conserved F or W.

v_gene	j_gene	CDR3aa
TRBV21-1	TRBJ2-4	CASSKGLYGGTAKNIQYF
TRBV4-1	TRBJ2-2	CASSQDNTSGELFF
TRBV2	TRBJ2-7	CASSGQGLSEQYF
TRBV10-1	TRBJ2-3	CASSLQGANTQYF
TRBV10-3	TRBJ2-7	CAISGRSGSLSEQYF
TRBV2	TRBJ2-7	CASGGREGGGQYF
TRBV28	TRBJ2-7	CASSPAGSIPYEQYF
TRBV18	TRBJ2-2	CASSPGASGELFF
TRBV30	TRBJ2-3	CAWNAGNTDTQYF
TRBV7-3	TRBJ2-2	CASSAISGTGGFGELFF
TRBV27	TRBJ1-1	CASTVDRNTEAFF
TRBV18	TRBJ2-4	CASSPAAGAKNIQYF
TRBV10-3	TRBJ2-1	CAITSSEIGPYNEQFF
TRBV7-9	TRBJ1-4	CASSLAAGEKLFF
TRBV18	TRBJ1-1	CASSPIRIEAFF
TRBV28	TRBJ1-2	CASTTSGTGPVYGYTF
TRBV29-1	TRBJ1-2	CSVTPRQVGYTF
TRBV30	TRBJ2-6	CAWSVTGGGSGANVLTF
TRBV27	TRBJ2-7	CASSPGLAGGEQYF
TRBV2	TRBJ2-1	CASRTGGAAFQFF
TRBV7-6	TRBJ2-1	CASSLDSGRAKNEQFF
TRBV4-1	TRBJ1-2	CASSQDGGGQRYGYTF
TRBV5-1	TRBJ2-1	CASSLAGLSFYNEQFF
TRBV20-1	TRBJ2-7	CSAPMDGRASF
TRBV2	TRBJ1-5	CASRALGGGNQPQHF
TRBV27	TRBJ2-1	CASTPQIARPLKNEQFF
TRBV25-1	TRBJ1-2	CASSEYLEANYGYTF
TRBV2	TRBJ2-1	CASRSFGAGYNEQFF
TRBV7-6	TRBJ2-7	CASSPSGGSTGEQYF
TRBV6-5	TRBJ2-3	CASSQNADTQYF
TRBV19	TRBJ2-1	CASSIALSSMHEQFF
TRBV27	TRBJ2-7	CASSLSGGGPYEQYF
TRBV2	TRBJ2-4	CASSVPVKAAAKNIQYF
TRBV6-1	TRBJ1-2	CASRAGTGYGYTF
TRBV6-1	TRBJ2-1	CASSAGTSVLEQFF
TRBV14	TRBJ2-1	CASSPGTSNEQFF
TRBV29-1	TRBJ2-7	CSVEDQNRDYEQYF
TRBV9	TRBJ2-3	CASSTTSGRAADTQYF
TRBV5-6	TRBJ1-1	CASSSEGVMNTEAFF
TRBV19	TRBJ1-5	CASTSADRGKQPQHF
TRBV28	TRBJ1-5	CASSSGGQPQHF
TRBV15	TRBJ2-5	CATSRGNMQETQYF
TRBV5-1	TRBJ2-3	CASSLEGTSGSSTDTQYF
TRBV9	TRBJ1-1	CASSDKDRGGTEAFF
TRBV6-5	TRBJ1-5	CASSYPGKNQPQHF